The 31 T cell receptor beta chains below all came from one sample that was sequenced in a study of T cell responses to AZD1222 COVID-19 vaccine. The assay was immunoSEQ multiplex PCR, and TCRdb's table has in-frame clones only and misses some. This sample has more than 140,000 clones, with around 88% found just once. The material sequenced was peripheral blood, taken on day 0 of MenACWY control vaccination. These TCRs come from an adult in good health.

The chain couples TRBV28 to TRBJ1-5; no firm D call. The CDR3 runs to 15 residues. Per germline, CDR1 MDHEN and CDR2 SYDVKM. The V end lost 3 bases, the J end lost 1 base, and 10 bases lay between the germline ends. CDR3 loop: CASSFGGHSNQPQHF. The DNA of the CDR3 is TGTGCCAGCAGTTTTGGAGGGCACAGCAATCAGCCCCAGCATTTT.

The chain is built from TRBV7-8 and TRBJ2-7, with TRBD2 identical over 9 bases. This CDR3 has 18 amino acids. The J segment lost 0 bases and the V segment lost 4 bases, leaving 13 bases of the junction unmatched. From germline, CDR1 is SGHVS and CDR2 FQNEAQ. CDR3 amino acids: CASSSLPGASGDSYEQYF. The CDR3 bases are TGTGCCAGCAGCTCTCTACCCGGGGCTAGCGGGGACTCCTACGAGCAGTACTTC.

This clone was observed a single time. V and J are TRBV11-1 and TRBJ2-5; D gene uncertain. CDR1 SGHAT and CDR2 FQDESV come from the germline V gene (reference sequence). V was clipped by 3 bases and J by 0 bases, with 11 bases between them. This CDR3 region has 15 residues. The CDR3 reads CASSFRELYQETQYF. Written as DNA, the CDR3 is TGTGCCAGCAGCTTCCGAGAGCTGTACCAAGAGACCCAGTACTTC.

This chain links TRBV7-6 with TRBJ1-3, with D unclear. Germline V gene sequence: CDR1 SGHVS, CDR2 FNYEAQ. V lost 5 bases, J lost 5 bases, and 16 bases lay in between. The length of the CDR3 is 15 residues. The CDR3 sequence: CASSHSEVFRNTIYF. CDR3 nucleotides: TGTGCCAGCAGCCATAGCGAGGTTTTTAGAAACACCATATATTTT.

The V call is TRBV7-9, the J call TRBJ1-6; D is unclear. V shed 5 bases and J shed 3 bases, with 14 bases lying between them. The CDR3 totals 16 residues. Germline lookup yields CDR1 SEHNR and CDR2 FQNEAQ (reference sequence). CDR3 nucleotide sequence: TGTGCCAGCAGCCCTCCCCGGGAGTTCTATAATTCACCCCTCCACTTT. This codes for CASSPPREFYNSPLHF.

The rearrangement links TRBV6-4 to TRBJ1-1, with 7 bases identical to TRBD1. Germline-derived CDR1 and CDR2 are MRHNA and SNTAGT. The CDR3 loop spans 15 amino acids. Trimming removed 6 bases from V and 6 bases from J; junction bases left unmatched: 13. The CDR3 region has the DNA TGTGCCAGCAGAGCCCAACAGGGGACTGGATCTGAAGCTTTCTTT. Amino acid sequence: CASRAQQGTGSEAFF.

The chain couples TRBV7-6 to TRBJ2-7; 9 bases line up with TRBD1. V lost 1 base, J lost 6 bases, and 7 bases stayed unmatched. The germline V gene encodes CDR1 SGHVS and CDR2 FNYEAQ. The CDR3 runs 15 residues. Here the CDR3 reads CASSLGGTGSLEQYF. In DNA, the CDR3 is TGTGCCAGCAGCTTAGGCGGGACAGGGTCCCTCGAGCAGTACTTC. The full variable domain, completed using reference TRBV7-6 and TRBJ2-7, is GAGVSQSPRYKVTKRGQDVALRCDPISGHVSLYWYRQALGQGPEFLTYFNYEAQQDKSGLPNDRFSAERPEGSISTLTIQRTEQRDSAMYRCASSLGGTGSLEQYFGPGTRLTVT.

The chain carries TRBV4-1 and TRBJ2-2, with TRBD2 matching 9 bases. V lost 1 base to trimming and J lost 7 bases; unmatched junction nucleotides: 7. The CDR3 spans 16 residues. The germline V gene has CDR1 MGHRA and CDR2 YSYEKL. CDR3 bases: TGCGCCAGCAGCCAAGTGGCGGGGGGGCCGGGCGGGGAGCTGTTTTTT. It translates to CASSQVAGGPGGELFF.

The V call is TRBV28, the J call TRBJ1-5; D not certain. Germline CDR1 MDHEN, CDR2 SYDVKM. CDR3 size: 15 residues. V lost 6 bases and J lost 4, with 16 bases in between. The CDR3 region is CASSLASRANQPQHF. CDR3 bases: TGTGCCAGCAGCCTTGCCTCTAGGGCGAATCAGCCCCAGCATTTT.

This clone was picked up a small number of times. CDR3 sequence: CASSLGGATEAFF. In nucleotides, the CDR3 is TGTGCCAGCAGCTTAGGAGGGGCCACTGAAGCTTTCTTT. The chain uses TRBV11-3 and TRBJ1-1, with D possibly being TRBD1 (5 bases). The germline CDR1 and CDR2 sequences are SGHNT and YENEEA. The V end was cut by 1 base, the J end by 4 bases, with 7 bases between. The CDR3 is made up of 13 amino acids.

This clone is a singleton in its sample. CDR3 protein: CASSLSSHSTDTQYF. The CDR3, as DNA: TGTGCCAGCAGCTTATCTTCCCATAGCACAGATACGCAGTATTTT. The chain has TRBV7-9 and TRBJ2-3; D unresolved. Germline-derived CDR1 and CDR2 are SEHNR and FQNEAQ (reference sequence). This CDR3 has 15 amino acids. The V end lost 2 bases, the J end lost 0 bases, and 9 bases lay between the germline ends.

This clone was picked up many times. The rearrangement links TRBV4-1 to TRBJ1-1; D is possibly TRBD1 (5 bases). CDR1 and CDR2 (germline): MGHRA, YSYEKL. The CDR3 totals 14 residues. The V end lost 2 bases, the J end lost 5 bases, and 12 bases lay between the germline ends. CDR3 protein: CASSQTRGGTEAFF. CDR3 bases: TGCGCCAGCAGCCAAACTCGGGGGGGGACTGAAGCTTTCTTT.

The gene calls are TRBV7-8 and TRBJ1-1; D uncertain. Germline V gene lookup returns CDR1 SGHVS and CDR2 FQNEAQ. The V and J ends lost 2 bases and 2 bases respectively, with 6 bases between them. The CDR3 runs to 13 residues. This CDR3 is CASSLTFNTEAFF. The CDR3 DNA reads as TGTGCCAGCAGCTTAACATTTAACACTGAAGCTTTCTTT. Full variable domain (remainder filled in from reference TRBV7-8 and TRBJ1-1): GAGVSQSPRYKVAKRGQDVALRCDPISGHVSLFWYQQALGQGPEFLTYFQNEAQLDKSGLPSDRFFAERPEGSVSTLKIQRTQQEDSAVYLCASSLTFNTEAFFGQGTRLTVV.

The chain links TRBV7-9 to TRBJ1-2, with D perhaps TRBD1 (5 bases). Germline values: CDR1 SEHNR, CDR2 FQNEAQ (reference sequence). The CDR3 spans 15 residues. V lost 5 bases and J lost 4, with 17 bases in between. In DNA, the CDR3 is TGTGCCAGCAGCCCCGGACGGGGGGGTATCTATGGCTACACCTTC. It is translated as CASSPGRGGIYGYTF. The variable domain in full, with the rest retrieved from reference TRBV7-9 and TRBJ1-2, is DTGVSQNPRHKITKRGQNVTFRCDPISEHNRLYWYRQTLGQGPEFLTYFQNEAQLEKSRLLSDRFSAERPKGSFSTLEIQRTEQGDSAMYLCASSPGRGGIYGYTFGSGTRLTVV.

V and J are TRBV29-1 and TRBJ1-2; D may be TRBD1 (6 bases). V was cut by 4 bases and J by 3 bases, with 12 bases left in between. Germline CDR1 and CDR2: SQVTM and ANQGSEA. CDR3 length equals 13 residues. CDR3 sequence reads: CSVGAGADYGYTF. The CDR3 DNA sequence: TGCAGCGTTGGGGCAGGGGCTGACTATGGCTACACCTTC.

In this sample, this clone turned up once. This chain connects TRBV7-2 to TRBJ2-7, with TRBD2 matching over 13 bases. CDR3 length: 17 residues. Germline assignment: CDR1 SGHTA and CDR2 FQGNSA. Losses at the gene ends were 4 bases for V and 7 bases for J; bases not matched to a gene: 13. CDR3 sequence reads: CASSSGLAGAPFQEQYF. The CDR3 nucleotides are TGTGCCAGCAGCTCCGGACTAGCGGGAGCCCCCTTCCAAGAGCAGTACTTC.

As DNA, the CDR3 is TGTGCCAGCTCACCGGACCAGTTCTCTGGAAACACCATATATTTT. Translating it yields CASSPDQFSGNTIYF. The chain is built from TRBV18 and TRBJ1-3, with D unresolved. This CDR3 comprises 15 residues. V lost 3 bases to trimming and J lost 0 bases, with 9 bases between them. The germline CDR1 and CDR2 sequences are KGHSH and LQKENI.

To note about this clone: The junction and the germline gene differ at one end; a read error may be behind it. V is TRBV6-5 and J is TRBJ1-1; D ambiguous. The CDR3 loop spans 15 amino acids. Germline V gives CDR1 MNHEY, CDR2 SVGAGI. The CDR3 reads CASSYSGNTGTEAFF. Written as DNA, the CDR3 is TGTGCCAGCAGCTACTCGGGAAATACGGGGACTGAAGCTTTCTTT.

The CDR3 nucleotides read TGCAGCGTCGTGGGACAGGGGGTTATGAACACTGAAGCTTTCTTT. The encoded protein is CSVVGQGVMNTEAFF. The chain carries TRBV29-1 and TRBJ1-1; 11 bases are a match to TRBD1. The CDR3 extends over 15 amino acids. Germline V gives CDR1 SQVTM, CDR2 ANQGSEA. V was pared by 6 bases and J by 0 bases, with 6 bases of the junction left unmatched. Using reference TRBV29-1 and TRBJ1-1 for the parts outside the CDR3, the full variable domain is SAVISQKPSRDICQRGTSLTIQCQVDSQVTMMFWYRQQPGQSLTLIATANQGSEATYESGFVIDKFPISRPNLTFSTLTVSNMSPEDSSIYLCSVVGQGVMNTEAFFGQGTRLTVV.

The V and J genes are TRBV6-5 and TRBJ1-1; D unclear. Per germline, CDR1 MNHEY and CDR2 SVGAGI. The CDR3 runs to 14 residues. V lost 8 bases to trimming and J lost 0 bases, with 13 bases between them. CDR3 coding DNA: TGTGCCAGCGCCTTGCTAACCGTGAACACTGAAGCTTTCTTT. Protein sequence: CASALLTVNTEAFF.

The genes are TRBV11-2 and TRBJ2-7, with 8 bases matching TRBD2. The CDR3 loop spans 15 amino acids. V trimming: 2 bases; J trimming: 5 bases; junction bases outside the gene matches: 8. Looked up from germline, CDR1 is SGHAT and CDR2 is FQNNGV. CDR3 nucleotides: TGTGCCAGCAGCTTATCCATTACGGGAGGGCACGAGCAGTACTTC. This encodes CASSLSITGGHEQYF.

This clone was picked up one time. The chain combines TRBV6-2 or TRBV6-3 with TRBJ2-3; 7 nucleotides match TRBD1. Germline loops: CDR1 MNHEY, CDR2 SVGEGT. The ends lost 6 bases at V and 2 bases at J; junction bases unmatched: 8. The CDR3 runs to 15 residues. For the CDR3, the DNA is TGTGCCAGCAGCCAACTAGGGACAGTCACAGATACGCAGTATTTT. Protein: CASSQLGTVTDTQYF.

The rearrangement joins TRBV2 to TRBJ2-6, with a weak D call TRBD2 (6 bases). CDR1 is SNHLY, CDR2 FYNNEI, per germline. The germline V and J ends were trimmed by 4 bases and 0 bases, with 13 bases remaining between them. CDR3 length: 17 amino acids. The CDR3 bases are TGTGCCAGCAGTGGGGCAGCCGGGGGCTCTGGGGCCAACGTCCTGACTTTC. Translation gives CASSGAAGGSGANVLTF.

This clone has a single count. The CDR3 DNA reads as TGTGCCAGCAGCTTGGTGGACAGACACGAGCAGTACTTC. Translation gives CASSLVDRHEQYF. The V call is TRBV11-3, the J call TRBJ2-7, with D tentatively TRBD1 (6 bases). The CDR3 extends over 13 amino acids. With 3 bases removed from V and 5 bases from J, the gap between germline ends came to 11 bases. The V gene's germline CDR1 is SGHNT and CDR2 YENEEA.

The J gene is TRBJ2-7, the V gene TRBV5-6; possibly TRBD2 for D (7 bases). Germline V gene sequence: CDR1 SGHDT, CDR2 YYEEEE. The ends were cut back, 0 bases at V and 2 bases at J, with 15 bases in the middle. The CDR3 is 16 residues long. CDR3 sequence (DNA): TGTGCCAGCAGCTTGGTAAGGGGGGGCGACCCCTACGAGCAGTACTTC. This codes for CASSLVRGGDPYEQYF.

The chain carries TRBV27 and TRBJ2-1, with D uncertain. CDR1 is MNHEY and CDR2 is SMNVEV in the germline V gene (reference sequence). CDR3 size: 14 residues. The V and J ends lost 1 base and 10 bases respectively, with 14 bases between them. CDR3 DNA sequence: TGTGCCAGCAGTTTATGGGTGACCAGGTCGGAGCAGTTCTTC. The encoded protein is CASSLWVTRSEQFF.

The V call is TRBV2, the J call TRBJ1-5; D gene uncertain. Trimming took 1 base from V and 7 from J, leaving 8 bases between them. Germline V lookup: CDR1 SNHLY, CDR2 FYNNEI. The CDR3 contains 13 residues. DNA for the CDR3: TGTGCCAGCAGTGAAGACGGAGGGCAGCCCCAGCATTTT. Its translation is CASSEDGGQPQHF.

V and J are TRBV28 and TRBJ2-5; D ambiguous. Germline values: CDR1 MDHEN, CDR2 SYDVKM. V was trimmed by 3 bases and J by 4 bases, leaving 6 bases between them. CDR3 length: 12 amino acids. CDR3 in DNA: TGTGCCAGCAGTTTGGTGGTAGAGACCCAGTACTTC. It encodes CASSLVVETQYF.

The chain links TRBV18 to TRBJ1-1; D call uncertain. From germline, CDR1 is KGHSH and CDR2 LQKENI. The CDR3 runs to 15 residues. V lost 2 bases to trimming and J lost 3 bases, with 13 bases between them. CDR3 in amino acids: CASSPITLTDTEAFF. The CDR3 DNA sequence: TGTGCCAGCTCACCAATTACGTTAACGGACACTGAAGCTTTCTTT.

V is TRBV7-2 and J is TRBJ1-5, with D perhaps matching TRBD1 (5 bases). The CDR3 covers 17 residues. The germline V gene encodes CDR1 SGHTA and CDR2 FQGNSA. V was cut by 5 bases and J by 5 bases, with 22 bases left in between. The CDR3 DNA sequence: TGTGCCAGCAGCCCAAACGGGGGTCGAGGTCTTCATCAGCCCCAGCATTTT. Protein: CASSPNGGRGLHQPQHF.

Written as DNA, the CDR3 is TGTGCCAGCAGTTTATTCGGGGGGCCCTATGGCTACACCTTC. Encoded protein: CASSLFGGPYGYTF. V gene TRBV27 combines with J gene TRBJ1-2; D might be TRBD1 (6 bases). This CDR3 is built from 14 residues. V was trimmed by 1 base and J by 4 bases, leaving 10 bases between them. CDR1 and CDR2 from the germline V gene are MNHEY and SMNVEV (reference sequence).